This T cell receptor (beta chain) was sequenced for a study of T-cell memory formation after mild COVID-19. Overall study context: TCR clusters were mostly donor specific. General study points: Clones contracting over day 15 to 85 were CD4/CD8 balanced, with later expanders leaning CD4+.

This clonotype was seen more than once but under ten times. The antigen is undetermined. J lost 3 bases, V lost 2 bases, and 4 bases had no gene match. This CDR3 contains 14 residues. Germline-derived CDR1 and CDR2 are SGHNT and YYREEE (reference sequence). The TCR alpha and TCR beta cDNA libraries, bearing sample barcodes and UMIs, were generated by 5'RACE using constant-segment primers. TCRdb redid the calling of the 5' RACE reads with MiXCR, one entry per CDR3 protein. The sample includes approximately 170,000 distinct CDR3 sequences, over 10% of them seen just once. The TCR sequence derives from a young man who had mild COVID-19 (a few samples of this study predate the infection). Cell type and time point are not known. The sample taken for sequencing was PBMCs or a T cell subset sorted from them (not recorded which). This chain joins TRBV5-4 and TRBJ1-2; 7 bases match TRBD1. CDR3 DNA sequence: TGTGCCAGCAGCTTCGAGGGGGCGTACTATGGCTACACCTTC. Amino acids: CASSFEGAYYGYTF.